Given below is one T cell receptor beta chain in context. In this sample, this clonotype turned up many times. Its antigen specificity is not known. No per-base quality is available; no much larger clone lies one base away. Libraries came from 5' RACE. Sequencing used an Illumina HiSeq 2500. The second PCR ran for about 7 to 11 cycles and used a J-beta primer mix along with a sample-barcoded 5' primer. A unique molecular identifier was introduced onto each TCR beta cDNA molecule by a template-switch 5' adaptor carrying 12 random nucleotides. Each sample yielded at least 3 million CDR3-containing paired-end reads. The Mint cDNA synthesis kit, primed by a TRBC-specific oligonucleotide, was used to synthesize first-strand cDNA from all RNA. Following uracil-DNA glycosylase treatment, all cDNA underwent a first 18-cycle PCR with the universal primers M1SS and BC2_uni_R. The study's processing was this. Each sample was normalized by randomly selecting 1 million high-quality reads, each carrying a distinct molecular identifier. Instead of being binned into consensus sequences, reads that shared molecular identifiers were thrown out. MiTCR, set to a Q25 quality threshold and the strictest error-elimination algorithm, was used for CDR3 identification, clonotype clustering and error correction. A nonparametric unseen species model using Euler transformation provided a lower-bound estimate of total TCR beta diversity. Starting from the raw public reads, TCRdb applied fastp trimming at Q25, assembled clones with MiXCR and retained in-frame beta chains. Duplicate CDR3 protein sequences are folded into a single record with the most common DNA and genes. TCRdb, rather than the study authors, made the V and J calls. This sample lists over 600,000 distinct CDR3 sequences; roughly two fifths were detected once. 25% to 30% of the sample goes to the ten largest clones.

Systemically healthy Caucasian individuals from Russia, some 36 in total and aged roughly 6 to 100 years, were included as donors. Each donor gave roughly 9 milliliters of peripheral blood, drawn into EDTA-treated Vacutainer tubes. Ficoll-Paque density-gradient centrifugation was used to isolate PBMCs, with at least 6 million obtained per sample. Trizol reagent was used to extract total RNA from PBMCs, with at least 6 micrograms per sample. Naive CD45RAhigh/CD27high T cell percentages were measured by flow cytometry on a PBMC aliquot from every donor. The data derive from a study of blood T cells in healthy people across ages (dated by TCRdb to 2014 to 2015). Describing the broader study: In model experiments, template switching captured about one uniquely barcoded TCR beta cDNA molecule for every two T cells. Four age groups were formed from the donors: young (average approximately 15 years), middle-aged (around 37), aged (roughly 56) and long-lived (approximately 80). To avoid experimental bias, donors of different ages were randomly spread across the sequencing lanes. Age-related changes in TCR beta repertoire diversity were measured in the study by deep sequencing normalized with unique cDNA molecular identifiers. Two additional independent replicas of 1 million unique cDNA reads from the same blood draw were analyzed for two donors (one aged 18 to 30 and one aged 80 or older). Beyond this particular receptor, the publication reports: Donor CMV infection status was unknown, potentially confounding age-related changes in expanded clonotypes. Compared with the aged group, the long-lived group had more naive CD4+ T cells, fewer expanded clones and increased TCR diversity, a pattern suggesting age selection. Observed TCR beta diversity per million T cells fell roughly linearly with age, and a significant reduction was already apparent by age roughly 41. Estimates of total diversity based on one million sequenced T cells were regarded as lower bounds and as underestimates. Since profiling was done on bulk unsorted PBMCs, naive and antigen-experienced compartments could not be conclusively compared. Observed TCR beta diversity correlated strongly with the percentage of naive T cells measured by flow cytometry.

V is reduced by 8 bases and J by 3 bases, leaving a spacing of 17 bases between them. The germline V gene yields MNHNS for CDR1 and SASEGT for CDR2. Taken from cysteine to phenylalanine, the CDR3 has 14 residues. Only CDR3 DNA remains: 42 bases, in frame from the first base. The V and J genes are TRBV6-1 and TRBJ2-7, with the D segment identity uncertain. The clonotype comes from a man older than 75 in good health. Sequenced sample: blood. The nucleotides read TGTGCCAGCCGCCCCCCCGGGCCCTACTACGAGCAGTACTTC. Its translation reads: CASRPPGPYYEQYF.